The T cell receptor (beta chain) under discussion was sequenced for a study of type 1 regulatory T cells. Turning to the study itself: An in vitro protocol generated T-allo10, a Tr1-enriched, alloantigen-specific CD4 T cell product.

Points on this clonotype: As yet, its antigen is unknown.

In TCRdb, the reads were re-called with MiXCR into one record per CDR3 protein. Altogether about 68,000 distinct CDR3 sequences are present, roughly 60% being singletons, with the ten largest covering 7% to 9.5%. CDR3 length equals 14 residues. CDR1 is MRHNA, CDR2 SNTAGT, per germline. V shed 5 bases and J 2 bases; nucleotides not matched to a gene: 3. T-allo10 cells from the graft donor were described as anergic, host-alloantigen-specific, and alloantigen-specific suppressors. Material: cultured T cells, either the whole culture or a sorted T cell fraction (not recorded which). As to subset: Tr1-enriched cell product generated in vitro against host alloantigens. This clonotype was sampled from a human donor in good health. The chain employs TRBV6-4 and TRBJ2-3; 8 positions match TRBD2. CDR3 protein: CASSKGLDTDTQYF. Written as DNA, the CDR3 is TGTGCCAGCAGTAAGGGACTAGACACAGATACGCAGTATTTT.